The source of this TCR beta chain is a study of technical replicates of blood from a handful of donors. Germline assignment: CDR1 MNHEY and CDR2 SMNVEV (reference sequence). Trimming left V 10 bases short and J 4 bases short, with 14 bases between. The CDR3 is 13 amino acids. Using immunoSEQ multiplex PCR, the repertoire was profiled, and TCRdb retains in-frame clones only, with some absent. The data show 60,000 to 90,000 clones, around 97% seen once. The sequence came from a human donor in good health. V and J are TRBV27 and TRBJ1-5; D is perhaps TRBD1 (6 bases). The sample was T cells isolated from PBMCs. The CDR3, as DNA: TGTGCCACTAGGGACACCCTAAATCAGCCCCAGCATTTT. Translation: CATRDTLNQPQHF.